The table lists the clone carrying this T cell receptor beta chain with many counts. Its specificity is unknown. TCR beta CDR3 regions were amplified from RNA transcripts. First-round RT-PCR of the TCR CDR3 relied on the HTBI primer set. TCRdb itself ran the multiplex PCR reads through MiXCR, one entry per CDR3 protein. This sample carries over 350,000 distinct CDR3 sequences, over 13% of them seen once, and the ten largest clones take over 25%. Patients were excluded because of uncontrolled infection, other autoimmune disease, pregnancy or lactation. Diagnoses rested on clinical symptoms, serum thyroxine and TRAb, thyroid ultrasound and orbital computed tomography. These data belong to a study of T cells in Graves' hyperthyroidism and ophthalmopathy. Whole-study findings and limits: The blood repertoire included most of the expanded thyroid clonotypes above 0.001.

The germline V gene encodes CDR1 SNHLY and CDR2 FYNNEI. The CDR3 has 16 residues. V gave up 7 bases and J gave up 4 bases; unmatched junction bases: 4. V and J are TRBV2 and TRBJ2-1, with 16 bases aligning to TRBD2. The receptor was isolated from a man aged 50 or older with Graves' ophthalmopathy. The source material was blood. CDR3 sequence: CASKGLAGGPYNEQFF. The CDR3 DNA follows: TGTGCCAGCAAGGGACTAGCGGGAGGGCCTTACAATGAGCAGTTCTTC.